This T cell receptor (beta chain) was sequenced for a study of shared clonotypes between healthy human individuals. Study findings and constraints: Sampling involved blood alone; tissue repertoires likely differ. Clonotype sharing levels among donors were expected to vary with sequencing depth.

Assay used: immunoSEQ multiplex PCR; TCRdb lists only in-frame clones, some missing. The repertoire includes roughly 1,100,000 clones, about 77% of them detected once, and about 1.5% sits in the top ten. With regard to this clone: No antigen is known for it. A far larger clone is a single base away, which makes a read error likely. The sample has other DNA sequences that encode this CDR3 too.

The V gene's germline CDR1 is SNHLY and CDR2 FYNNEI. The CDR3 contains 12 residues. V gave up 3 bases and J gave up 1 base, with 2 bases separating them. The origin of this receptor is a man aged 18 to 30 in good health. V gene TRBV2 combines with J gene TRBJ2-3; no definite D call. The specimen sequenced was memory CD4+ T cells sorted from blood. As to subset: CD45RA-negative fraction. The CDR3 nucleotides are TGTGCCAGCAGTGAGGGCACAGATACGCAGTATTTT. It translates to CASSEGTDTQYF.